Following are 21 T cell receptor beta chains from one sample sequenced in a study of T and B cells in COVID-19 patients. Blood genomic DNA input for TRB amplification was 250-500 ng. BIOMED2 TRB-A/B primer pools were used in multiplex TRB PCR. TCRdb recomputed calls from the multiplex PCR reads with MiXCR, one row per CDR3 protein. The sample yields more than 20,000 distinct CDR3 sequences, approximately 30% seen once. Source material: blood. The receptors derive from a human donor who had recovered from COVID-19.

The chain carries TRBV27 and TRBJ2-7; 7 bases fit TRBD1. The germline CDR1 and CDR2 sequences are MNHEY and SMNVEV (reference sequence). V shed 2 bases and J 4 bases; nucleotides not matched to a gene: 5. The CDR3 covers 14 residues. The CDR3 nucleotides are TGTGCCAGCAGTTTAGCCGACAGGGTATACGAGCAGTACTTC. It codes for CASSLADRVYEQYF.

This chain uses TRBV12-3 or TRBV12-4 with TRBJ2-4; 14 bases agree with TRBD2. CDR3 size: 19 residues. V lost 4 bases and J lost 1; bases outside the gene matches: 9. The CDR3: CASSSGLAGGREAKNIQYF. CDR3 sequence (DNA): TGTGCCAGCAGTTCCGGACTAGCGGGAGGCCGGGAGGCCAAAAACATTCAGTACTTC.

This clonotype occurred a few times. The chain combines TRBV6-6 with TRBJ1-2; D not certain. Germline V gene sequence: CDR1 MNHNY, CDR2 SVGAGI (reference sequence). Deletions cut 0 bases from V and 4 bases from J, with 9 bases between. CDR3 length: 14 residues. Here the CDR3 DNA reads TGTGCCAGCAGTTACTCCTACGGCCCCTATGGCTACACCTTC. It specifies CASSYSYGPYGYTF.

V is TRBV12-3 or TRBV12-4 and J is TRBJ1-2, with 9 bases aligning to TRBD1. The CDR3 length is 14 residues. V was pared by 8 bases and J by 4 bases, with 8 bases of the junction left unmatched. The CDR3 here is CASDTTGGIYGYTF. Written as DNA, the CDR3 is TGTGCCAGCGATACGACAGGGGGGATCTATGGCTACACCTTC.

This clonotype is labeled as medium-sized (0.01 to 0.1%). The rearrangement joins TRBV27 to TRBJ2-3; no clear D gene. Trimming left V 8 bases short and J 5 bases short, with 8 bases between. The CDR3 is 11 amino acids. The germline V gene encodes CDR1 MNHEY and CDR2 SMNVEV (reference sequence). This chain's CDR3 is CASRDIDTQYF. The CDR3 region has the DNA TGTGCCAGCCGCGATATAGATACGCAGTATTTT.

The CDR3: CATSRRLATSYNEQFF. The CDR3 DNA is TGTGCCACCAGCCGAAGACTAGCAACCTCCTACAATGAGCAGTTCTTC. The rearrangement uses TRBV15 and TRBJ2-1, with 7 bases that match TRBD2. The CDR3 contains 16 residues. Germline assignment: CDR1 LNHNV and CDR2 YYDKDF (reference sequence). The V and J ends lost 5 bases and 0 bases, in that order; junction bases with no gene match: 7.

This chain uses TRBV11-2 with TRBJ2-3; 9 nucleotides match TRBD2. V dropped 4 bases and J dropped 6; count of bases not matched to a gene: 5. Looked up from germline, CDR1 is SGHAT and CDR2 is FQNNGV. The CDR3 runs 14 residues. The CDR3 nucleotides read TGTGCCAGCAGCTCAGGGACTAGCTGGGATACGCAGTATTTT. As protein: CASSSGTSWDTQYF.

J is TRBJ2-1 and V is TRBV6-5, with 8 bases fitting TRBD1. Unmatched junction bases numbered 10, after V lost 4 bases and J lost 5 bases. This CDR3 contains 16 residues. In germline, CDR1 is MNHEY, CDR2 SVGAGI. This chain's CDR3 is CASSSGARTGHNEQFF. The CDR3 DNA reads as TGTGCCAGCAGTTCGGGGGCTAGGACAGGGCACAATGAGCAGTTCTTC.

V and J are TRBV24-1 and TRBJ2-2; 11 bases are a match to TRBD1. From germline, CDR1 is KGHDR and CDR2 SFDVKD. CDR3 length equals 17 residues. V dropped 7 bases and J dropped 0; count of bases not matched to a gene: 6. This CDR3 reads CATRDRGRGTNTGELFF. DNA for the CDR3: TGTGCCACCAGGGACAGGGGGCGCGGGACGAACACCGGGGAGCTGTTTTTT.

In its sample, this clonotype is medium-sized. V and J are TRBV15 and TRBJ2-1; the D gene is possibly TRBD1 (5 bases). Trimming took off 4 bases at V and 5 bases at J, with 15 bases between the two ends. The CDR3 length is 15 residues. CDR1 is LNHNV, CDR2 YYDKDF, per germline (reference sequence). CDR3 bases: TGTGCCACCAGCATCCCAGGGTCAGGGCACAATGAGCAGTTCTTC. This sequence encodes CATSIPGSGHNEQFF.

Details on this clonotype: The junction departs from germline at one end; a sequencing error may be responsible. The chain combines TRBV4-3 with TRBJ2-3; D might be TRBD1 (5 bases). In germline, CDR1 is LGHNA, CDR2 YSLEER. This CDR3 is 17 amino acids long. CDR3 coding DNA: TGTGCCAGCAGCCACCCCCTTACAGGCGCTAGCACAGATACGCAGTATTTT. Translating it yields CASSHPLTGASTDTQYF.

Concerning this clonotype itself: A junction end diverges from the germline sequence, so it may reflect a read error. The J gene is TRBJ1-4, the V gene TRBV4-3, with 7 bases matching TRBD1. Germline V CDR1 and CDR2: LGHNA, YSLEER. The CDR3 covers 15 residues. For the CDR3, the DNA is TGTGCCAGCAGCCAGGGTACAGGGGATAGTGAAAAACTGTTTTTT. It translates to CASSQGTGDSEKLFF.

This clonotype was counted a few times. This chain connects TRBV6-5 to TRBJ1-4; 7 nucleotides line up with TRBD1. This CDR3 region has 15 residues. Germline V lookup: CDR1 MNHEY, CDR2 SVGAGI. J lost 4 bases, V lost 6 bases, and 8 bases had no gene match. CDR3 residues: CASRLPGQNNEKLFF. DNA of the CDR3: TGTGCCAGCAGGTTACCGGGACAGAATAATGAAAAACTGTTTTTT.

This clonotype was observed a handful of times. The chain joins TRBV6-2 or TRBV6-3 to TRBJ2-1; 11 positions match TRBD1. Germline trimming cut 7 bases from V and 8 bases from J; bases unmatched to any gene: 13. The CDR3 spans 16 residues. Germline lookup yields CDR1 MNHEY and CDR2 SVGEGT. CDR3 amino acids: CASTLPPGQGGYEQFF. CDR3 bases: TGTGCCAGCACCCTACCTCCGGGACAGGGGGGCTATGAGCAGTTCTTC.

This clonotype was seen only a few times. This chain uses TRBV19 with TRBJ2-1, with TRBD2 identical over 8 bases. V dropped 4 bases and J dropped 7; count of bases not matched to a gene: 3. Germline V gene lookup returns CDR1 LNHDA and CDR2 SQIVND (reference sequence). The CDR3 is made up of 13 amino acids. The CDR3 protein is CASSTPSGNEQFF. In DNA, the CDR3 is TGTGCCAGTAGTACACCTAGCGGGAATGAGCAGTTCTTC. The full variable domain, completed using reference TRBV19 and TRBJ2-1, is DGGITQSPKYLFRKEGQNVTLSCEQNLNHDAMYWYRQDPGQGLRLIYYSQIVNDFQKGDIAEGYSVSREKKESFPLTVTSAQKNPTAFYLCASSTPSGNEQFFGPGTRLTVL.

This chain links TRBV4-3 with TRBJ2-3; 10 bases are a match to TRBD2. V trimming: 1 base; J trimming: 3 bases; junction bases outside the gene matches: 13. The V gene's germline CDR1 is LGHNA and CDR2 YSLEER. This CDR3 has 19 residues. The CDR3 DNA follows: TGCGCCAGCAGCCAAGTAACAAGCGGGAGGGCCTATTGGACAGATACGCAGTATTTT. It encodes CASSQVTSGRAYWTDTQYF.

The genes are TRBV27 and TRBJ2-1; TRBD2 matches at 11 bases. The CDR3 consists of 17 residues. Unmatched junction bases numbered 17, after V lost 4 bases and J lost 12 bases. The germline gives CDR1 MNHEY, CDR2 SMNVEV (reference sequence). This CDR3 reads CASSSTMGLAEQRGQFF. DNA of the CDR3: TGTGCCAGCAGTTCCACGATGGGACTAGCGGAACAAAGGGGGCAGTTCTTC.

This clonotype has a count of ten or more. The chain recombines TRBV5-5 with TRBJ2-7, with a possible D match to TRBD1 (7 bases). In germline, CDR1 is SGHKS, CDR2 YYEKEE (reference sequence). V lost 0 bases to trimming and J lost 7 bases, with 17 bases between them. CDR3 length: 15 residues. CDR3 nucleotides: TGTGCCAGCAGCTTGGCGGCAGGGGGGACGAGGGAGCAGTACTTC. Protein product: CASSLAAGGTREQYF.

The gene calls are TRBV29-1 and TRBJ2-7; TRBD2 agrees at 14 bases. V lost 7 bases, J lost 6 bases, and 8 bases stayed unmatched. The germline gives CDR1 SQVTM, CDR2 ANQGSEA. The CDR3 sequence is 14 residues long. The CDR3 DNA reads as TGCAGCGCCGGGACTAGCGGGAGAGTAGGCGAGCAGTACTTC. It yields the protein CSAGTSGRVGEQYF.

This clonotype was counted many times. CDR3 amino acids: CSVEGDRAYGYTF. The CDR3 DNA sequence: TGCAGCGTTGAAGGGGACAGGGCCTATGGCTACACCTTC. This chain connects TRBV29-1 to TRBJ1-2; 9 positions agree with TRBD1. The germline CDR1 and CDR2 sequences are SQVTM and ANQGSEA. The CDR3 has 13 residues. The J segment lost 4 bases and the V segment lost 1 base, leaving 1 base of the junction unmatched.

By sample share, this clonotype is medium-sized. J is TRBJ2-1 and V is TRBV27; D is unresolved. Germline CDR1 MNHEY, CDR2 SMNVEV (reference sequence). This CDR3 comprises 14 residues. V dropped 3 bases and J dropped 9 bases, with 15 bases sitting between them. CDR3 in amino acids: CASSLSRTAAEQFF. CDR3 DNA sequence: TGTGCCAGCAGTTTGTCACGGACCGCAGCTGAGCAGTTCTTC.